The rows below give T cell receptor beta chains drawn from one sample of a study of beta chain features in type 1 diabetes. TCRdb's copy holds only in-frame clones and misses some; the assay was immunoSEQ multiplex PCR. Here the sample spans 350,000 to 400,000 clones, approximately 16% being singletons. Sequenced material: naive CD4+ T cells from blood. The receptors originated from a woman younger than 30 in good health. The CDR3 runs from the conserved cysteine through the conserved F or W.

V	J	CDR3
TRBV5-1	TRBJ1-2	CASSVDRPYGYTF
TRBV4-1	TRBJ2-5	CASSQGTSLRETQYF
TRBV30	TRBJ1-2	CAWSVAGFYGYTF
TRBV2	TRBJ2-7	CASTGEQYF
TRBV30	TRBJ1-2	CAWSVQLGSGYTF
TRBV19	TRBJ1-5	CASKGGRDPQPQHF
TRBV27	TRBJ2-7	CASSPQGNSYEQYF
TRBV7-9	TRBJ2-1	CASGMGTAYNEQFF
TRBV4-3	TRBJ1-5	CASSQQRDQPQHF
TRBV19	TRBJ2-1	CASSIALGTSGYNEQFF
TRBV7-9	TRBJ1-5	CASSRGQHNQPQHF
TRBV20-1	TRBJ2-7	CSAGTDYEQYF
TRBV7-9	TRBJ2-5	CASSSGLVGETQYF
TRBV7-9	TRBJ2-1	CASSWGPGTVNNEQFF
TRBV27	TRBJ2-6	CASTPDLVAGANVLTF
TRBV21-1	TRBJ2-7	CASSVKPDRSPSYEQYF
TRBV25-1	TRBJ2-7	CASSDMERAREQYF
TRBV19	TRBJ1-5	CASSIDGRNQPQHF
TRBV28	TRBJ1-1	CASSGPGSLNTEAFF
TRBV29-1	TRBJ2-3	CSARLAGGTDTQYF
TRBV29-1	TRBJ2-5	CSAQSGTETQYF
TRBV15	TRBJ1-5	CATSREPGQGDNQPQHF
TRBV6-1	TRBJ2-7	CASSEGRGSMYEQYF
TRBV6-1	TRBJ2-1	CASSEGSFSSYNEQFF
TRBV15	TRBJ2-7	CATSRGRGLPSYEQYF
TRBV5-6	TRBJ2-1	CASSLGLAGTAYNEQFF
TRBV18	TRBJ1-2	CASSPSGDRGGYTF
TRBV6-1	TRBJ2-3	CASSILAGGIDTQYF
TRBV28	TRBJ2-1	CASSSEGLPSYNEQFF
TRBV7-2	TRBJ2-5	CASSPGLAGGETQYF
TRBV7-2	TRBJ2-5	CASSLFGMETQYF
TRBV29-1	TRBJ1-3	CGVVSGGPGNTIYF
TRBV11-2	TRBJ1-1	CASSYGMRLNTEAFF
TRBV7-3	TRBJ1-1	CASSVQGNAEAFF
TRBV21-1	TRBJ2-7	CASSSGGANEQYF
TRBV11-2	TRBJ2-5	CASSLDGVRRETQYF
TRBV6-5	TRBJ2-7	CASRGLAEYTYEQYF
TRBV11-3	TRBJ2-3	CASRGGADTQYF
TRBV9	TRBJ2-1	CASSSGGGRDSINEQFF
TRBV29-1	TRBJ2-5	CSVSETQYF